Listed below are T cell receptor beta chains from one sample, sequenced in a study of shared clonotypes between healthy human individuals. Measured with immunoSEQ multiplex PCR; TCRdb has only the in-frame clones, and not every one. Of 2 million to 3 million clones listed, 80% to 95% are singletons. Input material: naive CD4+ T cells from PBMCs. Receptor source: a man between 18 and 29 years old in good health. Some clones in this sample may be carry-over from other donors' samples. The CDR3 runs from the conserved cysteine through the conserved F or W. The D gene is left open where the match is weak. Some rows mark clone size as missing; the rest say once, few, many or name a class of expanded clone.

V,J,size,D,DNA,CDR3
TRBV25-1,TRBJ2-5,-,-,TGTGCCAGCAGTGATCCTCTGGGCAGCCAAGAGACCCAGTACTTC,CASSDPLGSQETQYF
TRBV7-3,TRBJ2-3,-,-,TGTGCCAGCAGCTGGGACCGTAGCACAGATACGCAGTATTTT,CASSWDRSTDTQYF
TRBV5-1,TRBJ1-2,-,TRBD1,TGCGCCAGCAGCTTGATGCCCAGTCGCAGAGGGGGCGATGGCTACACCTTC,CASSLMPSRRGGDGYTF
TRBV6-5,TRBJ1-5,-,-,TGTGCCAGCAGCCCCACGGGCAGGAATCAGCCCCAGCATTTT,CASSPTGRNQPQHF
TRBV14,TRBJ1-1,-,-,TGTGCCAGCAGCCAAGCGGGGTACGGCACTGAAGCTTTCTTT,CASSQAGYGTEAFF
TRBV7-3,TRBJ2-2,-,TRBD1,TGTGCCAGCAGCTTGGACAGGAGCACCGGGGAGCTGTTTTTT,CASSLDRSTGELFF
TRBV6-5,TRBJ1-5,-,-,TGTGCCAGCAGTTCTACCCGGGACACTCAGCCCCAGCATTTT,CASSSTRDTQPQHF
TRBV5-1,TRBJ1-2,-,-,TGCGCCAGCAGCTTGGGACAGGTCTATGGCTACACCTTC,CASSLGQVYGYTF
TRBV7-3,TRBJ2-1,-,TRBD2,TGTGCCAGCAGCTTAGGGCTAGCGGGAGTCGACTACAATGAGCAGTTCTTC,CASSLGLAGVDYNEQFF
TRBV11-2,TRBJ2-1,-,TRBD2,TGTGCCAGCAGCCGGGAGACCGGGACTAGGAGTTCCTACAATGAGCAGTTCTTC,CASSRETGTRSSYNEQFF
TRBV7-8,TRBJ2-1,-,-,TGTGCCAGCAGCTTAGTGCGGCCCTCCTACAATGAGCAGTTCTTC,CASSLVRPSYNEQFF
TRBV6-5,TRBJ1-5,-,TRBD1,TGTGCCAGCAGCCTGACAGGGTTGAGCAATCAGCCCCAGCATTTT,CASSLTGLSNQPQHF
TRBV30,TRBJ2-1,-,TRBD2,TGTGCCTGGAGTGGGTCCGGACTAGCCTCCTACAATGAGCAGTTCTTC,CAWSGSGLASYNEQFF
TRBV19,TRBJ1-4,-,-,TGTGCCAGTAGTATCGTCCCAAATGAAAAACTGTTTTTT,CASSIVPNEKLFF
TRBV7-9,TRBJ2-3,-,TRBD1,TGTGCCAGCAGCGAAAGAGTCCGGGACAGGGGGCGACTGGCCGATACGCAGTATTTT,CASSERVRDRGRLADTQYF
TRBV15,TRBJ1-3,-,-,TGTGCCACCAGCAGAGAGTTTAGCTCTGGAAACACCATATATTTT,CATSREFSSGNTIYF
TRBV7-2,TRBJ2-7,-,-,TGTGCCAGCAGCTCAACAATCTCCTACGAGCAGTACTTC,CASSSTISYEQYF
TRBV7-9,TRBJ2-3,-,TRBD2,TGTGCCAGCAGCTTACTAGCGGGAGGAGTAGATACGCAGTATTTT,CASSLLAGGVDTQYF
TRBV5-1,TRBJ2-5,-,-,TGCGCCAGCAGCATCGACAGCCAAGAGACCCAGTACTTC,CASSIDSQETQYF
TRBV18,TRBJ2-5,-,TRBD2,TGTGCCAGCTCGCGTGCGGGGGGAGAGACCCAGTACTTC,CASSRAGGETQYF
TRBV5-6,TRBJ2-7,-,-,TGTGCCAGCAGCTTGGTAAGGTGGCAGGGTAGTGTGACCTCCTACGAGCAGTACTTC,CASSLVRWQGSVTSYEQYF
TRBV6-5,TRBJ1-4,-,-,TGTGCCAGCAGCCCGACTGCAACTAATGAAAAACTGTTTTTT,CASSPTATNEKLFF
TRBV5-1,TRBJ2-5,-,TRBD2,TGCGCCAGCAGCTTGGGACTAGCGGGCCAGACCCAGTACTTC,CASSLGLAGQTQYF
TRBV28,TRBJ2-7,-,TRBD1,TGTGCCAGCAGGGAGACAGGGGCCCACGAGCAGTACTTC,CASRETGAHEQYF
TRBV11-2,TRBJ2-1,-,-,TGTGCCAGCAGGGGACCGGGCATATCCGACAATGAGCAGTTCTTC,CASRGPGISDNEQFF
TRBV7-9,TRBJ2-7,-,TRBD2,TGTGCCAGCAGCTTAGCGGGACTAGCGGGAGGGCGCGAGCAGTACTTC,CASSLAGLAGGREQYF
TRBV28,TRBJ2-4,-,-,TGTGCCAGCCAAAATGCTCCGGGGGTGGGCATTCAGTACTTC,CASQNAPGVGIQYF
TRBV5-1,TRBJ2-1,-,-,TGCGCCAGCAGCTTGGAAGGCGGGATCTACAATGAGCAGTTCTTC,CASSLEGGIYNEQFF
TRBV12-5,TRBJ2-2,-,TRBD1,TGTGCTAGTGGTTTGGGACAGGGGGGCGCGGAGCTGTTTTTT,CASGLGQGGAELFF
TRBV28,TRBJ2-5,-,-,TGTGCCAGCAGTCCCCAGGTCCAAGAGACCCAGTACTTC,CASSPQVQETQYF
TRBV30,TRBJ2-7,-,TRBD2,TGTGCCGGGGGGGGTAGCGGGACTACTGTGCAGTACTTC,CAGGGSGTTVQYF
TRBV29-1,TRBJ2-1,-,TRBD2,TGCAGCGAAGCGGGGCTCTGCTACAATGAGCAGTTCTTC,CSEAGLCYNEQFF
TRBV7-2,TRBJ2-5,-,-,TGTGCCAGCAGCCCAGGTACTCAAGAGACCCAGTACTTC,CASSPGTQETQYF
TRBV12-5,TRBJ2-1,-,-,TGTGCTAGTGCTCCCCCGGGCGATGAGCAGTTCTTC,CASAPPGDEQFF
TRBV10-3,TRBJ1-4,-,-,TGTGCCATCAGGGGGGCAGCAACTAATGAAAAACTGTTTTTT,CAIRGAATNEKLFF
TRBV5-1,TRBJ2-5,-,-,TGCGCCAGCAGCTTGTTTCTGGGAGAGACCCAGTACTTC,CASSLFLGETQYF
TRBV29-1,TRBJ1-6,once,-,TGCAGCGTTGAAGATTTGGGATCCCGTCGCAAAGAACCCCTCCACTTT,CSVEDLGSRRKEPLHF
TRBV7-6,TRBJ1-2,-,-,TGTGCCAGCAGCTCGAATCAGGGAAACTATGGCTACACCTTC,CASSSNQGNYGYTF
TRBV12-5,TRBJ1-1,-,-,TGTGCTAGTTCAGGGGAAGTGAACACTGAAGCTTTCTTT,CASSGEVNTEAFF
TRBV7-9,TRBJ2-3,-,TRBD2,TGTGCCAGCAGCTTAGGAGTGGGTAGCGGGAGCACAGATACGCAGTATTTT,CASSLGVGSGSTDTQYF
TRBV7-6,TRBJ2-7,-,TRBD1,TGTGCCAGCAGCGCCCGGGACAGGGGCTACGAGCAGTACTTC,CASSARDRGYEQYF
TRBV7-2,TRBJ2-5,-,-,TGTGCCAGCAGCCACCAGGGAGGCGAGGAGACCCAGTACTTC,CASSHQGGEETQYF
TRBV29-1,TRBJ2-3,-,TRBD1,TGCAGCGTACAAAGAGGGACAGGTAGCACAGATACGCAGTATTTT,CSVQRGTGSTDTQYF
TRBV5-1,TRBJ2-5,-,TRBD1,TGCGCCAGCAGCGGAAGGGACAGGGGAGAGACCCAGTACTTC,CASSGRDRGETQYF
TRBV5-4,TRBJ2-7,-,TRBD1,TGTGCCAGCAGCTCCCCCGGACAGGCTTCCTACGAGCAGTACTTC,CASSSPGQASYEQYF
TRBV10-3,TRBJ1-4,-,-,TGTGCCATCAGTGAGTCCCTGGCAGGGACCGACGAAAAACTGTTTTTT,CAISESLAGTDEKLFF
TRBV5-1,TRBJ2-3,-,TRBD2,TGCGCCAGCCATCCGGGACTAGTCTCCGGAGATACGCAGTATTTT,CASHPGLVSGDTQYF
TRBV7-9,TRBJ2-7,-,-,TGTGCCAGCAGCTTAACGGGACTGAGCTCCTACGAGCAGTACTTC,CASSLTGLSSYEQYF
TRBV2,TRBJ2-5,-,TRBD1,TGTGCCAGCAGCGGACAGGCCGGTCTGAAGACCCAGTACTTC,CASSGQAGLKTQYF
TRBV11-3,TRBJ2-1,-,TRBD1,TGTGCCAGCAGCTTAGGGGGACAGGGCTCCTTCAGGCAGTTCTTC,CASSLGGQGSFRQFF
TRBV11-2,TRBJ2-3,-,-,TGTGCCAGCAGCTTAGACAGGGACCGTGCGCAGTATTTT,CASSLDRDRAQYF
TRBV5-1,TRBJ2-7,-,-,TGCGCCAGCAGCTTATTGGGCTACGAGCAGTACTTC,CASSLLGYEQYF
TRBV2,TRBJ2-7,-,-,TGTGCCAGCAGTCCGAGACGGGACCTCTCCTACGAGCAGTACTTC,CASSPRRDLSYEQYF
TRBV23-1,TRBJ2-1,-,TRBD2,TGCGCCAGCAGTCGGATACTAGCGGGAGGGTCCAATGAGCAGTTCTTC,CASSRILAGGSNEQFF
TRBV30,TRBJ1-4,-,-,TGTGCCTGGAGTGTTTCGAGATTTGGGGGGATTAATGAAAAACTGTTTTTT,CAWSVSRFGGINEKLFF
TRBV15,TRBJ1-3,-,-,TGTGCCACCAGCAGAGCCCTAGCTCTGCCTGGGGGGTCAAATTTT,CATSRALALPGGSNF
TRBV9,TRBJ1-4,few,-,TGTGCCAGCAGCGTAGCACAGGAGGAGGAAAAACTGTTTTTT,CASSVAQEEEKLFF